This is a list of T cell receptor beta chains from one sample in a study of identical twins. TCRdb called the 5' RACE reads again in MiXCR, with one record for every CDR3 protein. The sample has nearly 650,000 distinct CDR3 sequences; about 7.1% are singletons. These data were likewise used in another study, on yellow fever vaccine responses in identical twins.

The sequenced material came from PBMCs. These TCRs come from a woman aged 18-29 years in good health. Both conserved end residues are part of each CDR3. Clone size, where shown, is once, few, many, or a class for clones that have expanded.

size,V,J,CDR3
.,TRBV29-1,TRBJ2-7,CSVEDSSETYEQYF
few,TRBV5-1,TRBJ2-1,CASSPRLAGGPIFVEQFF
many,TRBV5-1,TRBJ2-2,CASSLGLAGETGELFF
.,TRBV7-9,TRBJ2-3,CASSLWGQGASDTQYF
many,TRBV5-1,TRBJ1-1,CASSSYTEAFF
.,TRBV6-5,TRBJ2-2,CASSYRTANTGELFF
.,TRBV3-1,TRBJ2-6,CASSQGGVSGANVLTF
.,TRBV15,TRBJ2-1,CATSKRGLAGDLYNEQFF
many,TRBV5-1,TRBJ1-1,CASSREGGTEAFF
.,TRBV24-1,TRBJ2-7,CATQPGQGTYEQYF
.,TRBV7-9,TRBJ2-5,CASSLSVLQETQYF
.,TRBV5-1,TRBJ2-2,CASSSPSGGAGELFF
many,TRBV20-1,TRBJ2-3,CSARGSDVFNVKDTQYF
.,TRBV28,TRBJ1-2,CASRPIGQGYGYTF
few,TRBV15,TRBJ2-2,CATSMGSGELFF
many,TRBV9,TRBJ2-7,CASSKDRYEQYF
.,TRBV5-1,TRBJ2-5,CASSESQGPQETQYF
.,TRBV9,TRBJ2-2,CASSVEVGVAGARGPNTGELFF
.,TRBV20-1,TRBJ2-3,CSASDRGSTDTQYF
.,TRBV6-6,TRBJ2-5,CASNRGGQETQYF
many,TRBV12-3/TRBV12-4,TRBJ2-1,CASSFGEPGSSYNEQFF
many,TRBV9,TRBJ2-1,CASSVGQRGTYNEQFF
many,TRBV25-1,TRBJ1-1,CASRMGQGNTEAFF
many,TRBV2,TRBJ2-3,CASRRERTDTQYF